The 2 T cell receptor beta chains in this list originate from one sample, sequenced in a study of control samples from healthy donors and cancer patients. Generated by immunoSEQ multiplex PCR, the TCRdb table keeps only in-frame clones and is missing some. The sample records 90,000 or so clones, 65% to 85% being singletons. The sample comprised PBMCs. Every receptor here comes from a man aged 70-80 years with lung cancer.

The chain carries TRBV6-5 and TRBJ2-7; possibly TRBD2 for D (6 bases). The V gene's germline CDR1 is MNHEY and CDR2 SVGAGI. Trimming took off 10 bases at V and 3 bases at J, with 10 bases between the two ends. The CDR3 is 11 residues long. The CDR3 loop reads CAMGLGYEQYF. The CDR3 DNA reads as TGTGCCATGGGACTTGGCTACGAGCAGTACTTC.

This clone was detected only a few times. The V call is TRBV12-3 or TRBV12-4, the J call TRBJ2-1; no firm D call. Deletions cut 2 bases from V and 8 bases from J, with 10 bases between. The length of the CDR3 is 13 residues. CDR3 protein: CASSLFGSHEQFF. In DNA form, the CDR3 reads TGTGCCAGCAGTTTATTCGGTTCCCATGAGCAGTTCTTC.